The 21 T cell receptor beta chains in this list originate from one sample, sequenced in a study of cytomegalovirus exposure and HLA in healthy donors. Assay: immunoSEQ multiplex PCR; the TCRdb copy retains only in-frame clones and omits some. The sample includes 250,000 or so clones, less than 90% seen only once; the top ten take about 12%. The specimen sequenced was PBMCs. The receptor set was obtained from a man between 18 and 35 years old in good health and CMV-seropositive.

This chain links TRBV12-2 with TRBJ2-6; the table calls TRBD1, which could not be checked here. TRBV12-2 is assigned pseudogene status. The CDR3 length is 15 residues. Here the CDR3 DNA reads TGTGCAAGTCGCTTCAGGGACTCTGGGGCCAACGTCCTGACTTTC. Protein: CASRFRDSGANVLTF.

This chain links TRBV19 with TRBJ1-2; no clear D. The CDR3 sequence is 14 residues long. V was clipped by 5 bases and J by 7 bases, with 17 bases between them. The germline V gene encodes CDR1 LNHDA and CDR2 SQIVND (reference sequence). CDR3 in DNA: TGTGCCAGTAGTCTCAGAGCCTCGTTTCCTGGCTACACCTTC. This translates into CASSLRASFPGYTF.

As DNA, the CDR3 is TGTGCCAGCAGTCTTACGGGGGGCGGAAACTATGGCTACACCTTC. Translation gives CASSLTGGGNYGYTF. V usage is TRBV28 and J usage is TRBJ1-2; perhaps TRBD1 as D (6 bases). The CDR3 spans 15 residues. Trimming removed 5 bases from V and 2 bases from J, with 15 bases in between. The germline V gene encodes CDR1 MDHEN and CDR2 SYDVKM.

This sequence joins TRBV15 and TRBJ1-2, with D maybe TRBD1 (5 bases). CDR1 is LNHNV and CDR2 is YYDKDF in the germline V gene (reference sequence). The CDR3 length is 16 residues. The germline V and J ends were trimmed by 0 bases and 4 bases, with 15 bases remaining between them. Written as DNA, the CDR3 is TGTGCCACCAGCAGAGATCAAGGGGCCAGGATCTATGGCTACACCTTC. Translation gives CATSRDQGARIYGYTF.

The chain recombines TRBV30 with TRBJ1-4; TRBD1 might be the D (6 bases). V lost 7 bases to trimming and J lost 7 bases, with 19 bases between them. The CDR3 is made up of 14 amino acids. CDR1 GTSNPN and CDR2 SVGIG come from the germline V gene (reference sequence). The CDR3 DNA reads TGTGCCTACTCCGGGGGCGCATGGGGTGAAAAACTGTTTTTT. Its protein is CAYSGGAWGEKLFF.

This chain uses TRBV11-3 with TRBJ2-5; D gene unclear. CDR3 length: 12 residues. Germline V gene sequence: CDR1 SGHNT, CDR2 YENEEA. The V gene lost 2 bases and the J gene lost 4 bases, with 5 bases spanning the gap. The CDR3 spells CASSLPGETQYF. The CDR3 nucleotides read TGTGCCAGCAGCTTACCAGGAGAGACCCAGTACTTC. Full variable domain (remainder filled in from reference TRBV11-3 and TRBJ2-5): EAGVVQSPRYKIIEKKQPVAFWCNPISGHNTLYWYLQNLGQGPELLIRYENEEAVDDSQLPKDRFSAERLKGVDSTLKIQPAELGDSAVYLCASSLPGETQYFGPGTRLLVL.

The V gene is TRBV13, the J gene TRBJ2-7; D is unresolved. The CDR3 extends over 12 amino acids. CDR1 PRHDT and CDR2 FYEKMQ come from the germline V gene (reference sequence). Trimming took off 2 bases at V and 6 bases at J, with 8 bases between the two ends. The CDR3 DNA is TGTGCCAGCAGCTTACAAGGGCTCGAGCAGTACTTC. It codes for CASSLQGLEQYF. The variable domain in full, completed from reference TRBV13 and TRBJ2-7, reads AAGVIQSPRHLIKEKRETATLKCYPIPRHDTVYWYQQGPGQDPQFLISFYEKMQSDKGSIPDRFSAQQFSDYHSELNMSSLELGDSALYFCASSLQGLEQYFGPGTRLTVT.

The chain is built from TRBV23-1 and TRBJ2-7; D may be TRBD1 or TRBD2 (5 bases each). TRBV23-1 is an ORF; its function is uncertain. This CDR3 is built from 16 residues. V lost 3 bases and J lost 6, with 21 bases in between. The CDR3 loop reads CASSHLFPGRSGEQYF. The CDR3, as DNA: TGCGCCAGCAGTCATCTTTTTCCGGGACGGTCCGGCGAGCAGTACTTC.

This clone came up a few times. The CDR3 nucleotides are TGTGCCAGCAAGCTTGCGGGCGAGCAGTACTTC. Its translation: CASKLAGEQYF. The V gene is TRBV27, the J gene TRBJ2-7; weak D call: TRBD2 (5 bases). V lost 7 bases and J 6 bases, leaving 10 bases between the germline ends. CDR3 length equals 11 residues. Looked up from germline, CDR1 is MNHEY and CDR2 is SMNVEV (reference sequence).

The chain employs TRBV23-1 and TRBJ2-2, with 8 nucleotides matching TRBD1. TRBV23-1 falls under the ORF class, with uncertain function. This CDR3 comprises 17 residues. With 4 bases clipped from V and 4 bases from J, the junction kept 11 bases outside the gene matches. The CDR3 DNA sequence: TGCGCCAGCAGTCGAACGTCGACAGGGGCTTGCACCGGGGAGCTGTTTTTT. Residues: CASSRTSTGACTGELFF.

The CDR3 bases are TGCGCCAGCAGCCAAGAATGGGGGCAGAACTACGAGCAGTACTTC. Protein product: CASSQEWGQNYEQYF. This sequence joins TRBV4-3 and TRBJ2-7; D may be TRBD1 (6 bases). Trimming removed 0 bases at V and 3 bases at J, with 12 bases between. Germline CDR1 is LGHNA and CDR2 is YSLEER. The CDR3 runs to 15 residues.

The chain carries TRBV6-1 and TRBJ1-2; 8 nucleotides match TRBD1. CDR1 MNHNS and CDR2 SASEGT come from the germline V gene. V shed 6 bases, J shed 5 bases, and the junction held 8 bases outside the gene matches. The CDR3 has 14 residues. The CDR3 loop reads CASRETGAGYGYTF. The CDR3 bases are TGTGCCAGCAGAGAGACAGGGGCGGGTTATGGCTACACCTTC.

This clone was counted once. This sequence joins TRBV7-9 and TRBJ1-2; tentative D call: TRBD1 (6 bases). The CDR3 length is 16 residues. Germline values: CDR1 SEHNR, CDR2 FQNEAQ (reference sequence). The germline V and J ends were trimmed by 5 bases and 4 bases, with 20 bases remaining between them. This chain's CDR3 is CASSAGTTEVAYGYTF. The DNA of the CDR3 is TGTGCCAGCAGCGCAGGGACAACTGAGGTAGCCTATGGCTACACCTTC.

This clone appeared a single time. CDR3 bases: TGTGCCAGCAGCCCGGGACGGACTAATCAGCCCCAGCATTTT. Its protein product is CASSPGRTNQPQHF. The genes are TRBV7-2 and TRBJ1-5, with D possibly matching TRBD1 (5 bases). CDR3 length equals 14 residues. Germline CDR1 SGHTA, CDR2 FQGNSA. V was shortened by 5 bases and J by 4 bases, with 12 bases between the two germline ends.

The chain carries TRBV7-8 and TRBJ2-7; 8 bases match TRBD1. Per germline, CDR1 SGHVS and CDR2 FQNEAQ. The CDR3 runs to 17 residues. Trimming at V came to 3 bases and at J to 4 bases, leaving 14 bases not matched to a gene. The CDR3 sequence is CASSFPMNRGNTYEQYF. The CDR3 DNA reads TGTGCCAGCAGCTTTCCTATGAACAGGGGGAATACGTACGAGCAGTACTTC. Full variable domain (missing parts from reference TRBV7-8 and TRBJ2-7): GAGVSQSPRYKVAKRGQDVALRCDPISGHVSLFWYQQALGQGPEFLTYFQNEAQLDKSGLPSDRFFAERPEGSVSTLKIQRTQQEDSAVYLCASSFPMNRGNTYEQYFGPGTRLTVT.

The chain's CDR3 is CSAAESSDSYNEQFF. Here the CDR3 DNA reads TGCAGCGCCGCCGAAAGCTCCGACTCCTACAATGAGCAGTTCTTC. The V gene is TRBV29-1, the J gene TRBJ2-1; no clear D. Germline CDR1 is SQVTM and CDR2 is ANQGSEA. CDR3 length equals 15 residues. V lost 7 bases to trimming and J lost 0 bases, with 16 bases between them.

V and J are TRBV11-2 and TRBJ2-5; possibly TRBD1 or TRBD2 for D (6 bases each). Trimming removed 1 base from V and 5 bases from J, with 8 bases in between. Per germline, CDR1 SGHAT and CDR2 FQNNGV. There are 13 residues in the CDR3. CDR3 sequence reads: CASSLAGAETQYF. CDR3 DNA: TGTGCCAGCAGCTTAGCGGGGGCTGAGACCCAGTACTTC.

J is TRBJ2-5 and V is TRBV2; D gene ambiguous. The germline gives CDR1 SNHLY, CDR2 FYNNEI. The germline V and J ends were trimmed by 3 bases and 5 bases, with 10 bases remaining between them. This CDR3 region has 13 residues. CDR3 bases: TGTGCCAGCAGTGATTGGGCCGGGGAGACCCAGTACTTC. It specifies CASSDWAGETQYF.

This clone has just one count. The rearrangement uses TRBV27 and TRBJ2-3; TRBD1 is a possible D gene (6 bases). The CDR3 runs 15 residues. Trimming took 4 bases from V and 2 from J, leaving 13 bases between them. The germline V gene has CDR1 MNHEY and CDR2 SMNVEV (reference sequence). In DNA, the CDR3 is TGTGCCAGCAGTTGGTCGGGACACTCCACAGATACGCAGTATTTT. Its translation: CASSWSGHSTDTQYF.

The chain couples TRBV2 to TRBJ2-3; 8 bases align to TRBD1. Germline loops: CDR1 SNHLY, CDR2 FYNNEI. The CDR3 consists of 16 residues. The ends lost 0 bases at V and 0 bases at J; junction bases unmatched: 2. The CDR3 spells CASSEARTGSTDTQYF. In DNA form, the CDR3 reads TGTGCCAGCAGTGAAGCGAGGACAGGGAGCACAGATACGCAGTATTTT.

The sample holds one count of this clone. The chain employs TRBV6-6 and TRBJ2-7, with D possibly matching TRBD2 (6 bases). This CDR3 is 16 amino acids long. V was trimmed by 5 bases and J by 1 base, leaving 18 bases between them. Per germline, CDR1 MNHNY and CDR2 SVGAGI (reference sequence). The CDR3 DNA is TGTGCCAGCAGTCCACACTGGGGGGTCGGGTCCTACGAGCAGTACTTC. Residues: CASSPHWGVGSYEQYF.